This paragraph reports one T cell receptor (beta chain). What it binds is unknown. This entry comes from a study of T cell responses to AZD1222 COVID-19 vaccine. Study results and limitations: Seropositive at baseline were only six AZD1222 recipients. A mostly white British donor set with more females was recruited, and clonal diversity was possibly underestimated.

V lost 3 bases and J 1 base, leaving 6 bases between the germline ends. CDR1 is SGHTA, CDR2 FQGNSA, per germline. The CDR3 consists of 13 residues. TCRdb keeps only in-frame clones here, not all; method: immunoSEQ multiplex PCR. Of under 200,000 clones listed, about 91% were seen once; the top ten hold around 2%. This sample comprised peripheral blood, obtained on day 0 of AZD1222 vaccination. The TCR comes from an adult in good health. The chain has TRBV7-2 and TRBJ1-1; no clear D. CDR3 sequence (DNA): TGTGCCAGCAGCTTTAAGGGGAACACTGAAGCTTTCTTT. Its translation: CASSFKGNTEAFF. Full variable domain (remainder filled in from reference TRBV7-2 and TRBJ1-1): GAGVSQSPSNKVTEKGKDVELRCDPISGHTALYWYRQSLGQGLEFLIYFQGNSAPDKSGLPSDRFSAERTGGSVSTLTIQRTQQEDSAVYLCASSFKGNTEAFFGQGTRLTVV.